What follows are 22 T cell receptor beta chains derived from one specimen sequenced in a study of beta chain features in type 1 diabetes. These TCRs are of unknown antigen specificity. The whole isolated RNA underwent reverse transcription, so sequencing captured expressed TCRB transcripts. Clones were sequenced by immunoSEQ multiplex PCR, and TCRdb holds only the in-frame ones, with some missing. The sample records under 850,000 clones, 13% being singletons. Study-wide points: Shortening of TCRB CDR3s, moderate but significant, appeared in all four CD4+ subsets of Type 1 diabetes patients.

The sequenced sample was naive CD4+ T cells from blood. Receptor source: a man younger than 35 with type 1 diabetes.

There are a few counts of this clone. The rearrangement uses TRBV19 and TRBJ2-5; TRBD1 aligns across 7 bases. This CDR3 contains 15 residues. CDR1 and CDR2 (germline): LNHDA, SQIVND (reference sequence). V lost 4 bases, J lost 7 bases, and 12 bases stayed unmatched. CDR3 nucleotide sequence: TGTGCCAGTAGTACCCGGGACAGCCGCCGAGGGACCCAGTACTTC. Protein product: CASSTRDSRRGTQYF.

V usage is TRBV30 and J usage is TRBJ1-5; unclear D gene. Deletions cut 2 bases from V and 6 bases from J, with 23 bases between. The CDR3 is 17 residues long. The germline V gene encodes CDR1 GTSNPN and CDR2 SVGIG (reference sequence). This CDR3 reads CAWSSANGHLAGQPQHF. DNA of the CDR3: TGTGCCTGGAGTAGCGCGAATGGGCATTTAGCGGGTCAGCCCCAGCATTTT.

The V and J genes are TRBV30 and TRBJ1-1; D unclear. The CDR3 loop spans 13 amino acids. Germline loops: CDR1 GTSNPN, CDR2 SVGIG (reference sequence). With 3 bases removed from V and 5 bases from J, the gap between germline ends came to 13 bases. Here the CDR3 reads CAWSDGRETEAFF. The DNA for the CDR3 is TGTGCCTGGAGCGACGGGAGGGAAACTGAAGCTTTCTTT.

The J gene is TRBJ1-1, the V gene TRBV7-9; unclear D gene. Between the trimmed V and J ends, which lost 6 bases and 5 bases, there was a span of 13 bases. Germline values: CDR1 SEHNR, CDR2 FQNEAQ (reference sequence). The CDR3 is made up of 13 amino acids. The CDR3 bases are TGTGCCAGCAGTGGGGTTACGAGGACTGAAGCTTTCTTT. It is translated as CASSGVTRTEAFF.

This clone has more than one count but fewer than ten. The junction departs from the called germline gene at one end, perhaps through a read error. The CDR3 sequence: CASSDQPDSNEQFF. For the CDR3, the DNA is TGTGCTAGCAGCGATCAGCCTGACTCCAATGAGCAGTTCTTC. The chain links TRBV7-7 to TRBJ2-1; D remains ambiguous. Germline V gene sequence: CDR1 SSHAT, CDR2 FNYEAQ (reference sequence). The CDR3 sequence is 14 residues long.

The chain combines TRBV4-2 with TRBJ2-1, with a tentative D call TRBD2 (6 bases). The germline V and J ends were trimmed by 0 bases and 4 bases, with 10 bases remaining between them. Germline-derived CDR1 and CDR2 are LGHNA and YNFKEQ. The CDR3 runs to 15 residues. The CDR3 bases are TGTGCCAGCAGCCAAGATTGGGGGGTTTACAATGAGCAGTTCTTC. This translates into CASSQDWGVYNEQFF.

This clone appeared a few times. The V gene is TRBV30, the J gene TRBJ1-6, with a possible D match to TRBD1 (5 bases). The CDR3 runs to 12 residues. Trimming took 4 bases from V and 14 from J, leaving 15 bases between them. CDR1 and CDR2 (germline): GTSNPN, SVGIG (reference sequence). CDR3 amino acids: CAWISSGGALHF. The CDR3 DNA sequence: TGTGCCTGGATCTCCTCCGGAGGGGCCCTCCACTTT.

The chain combines TRBV7-8 with TRBJ1-5, with no clear D. Looked up from germline, CDR1 is SGHVS and CDR2 is FQNEAQ. The CDR3 is 15 amino acids. V was trimmed by 5 bases and J by 1 base, leaving 12 bases between them. The CDR3 region has the DNA TGTGCCAGCAGCCCGAGGACCACAAGCAATCAGCCCCAGCATTTT. It translates to CASSPRTTSNQPQHF. The complete variable domain, with remaining parts taken from reference TRBV7-8 and TRBJ1-5, reads GAGVSQSPRYKVAKRGQDVALRCDPISGHVSLFWYQQALGQGPEFLTYFQNEAQLDKSGLPSDRFFAERPEGSVSTLKIQRTQQEDSAVYLCASSPRTTSNQPQHFGDGTRLSIL.

The V and J genes are TRBV6-4 and TRBJ2-2; D possibly corresponds to TRBD1 (5 bases). V was trimmed by 0 bases and J by 6 bases, leaving 5 bases between them. There are 13 residues in the CDR3. Germline values: CDR1 MRHNA, CDR2 SNTAGT. The DNA for the CDR3 is TGTGCCAGCAGTGACTCGACAGCCGGGGAGCTGTTTTTT. It yields the protein CASSDSTAGELFF.

The table lists this clone with a few counts. The CDR3 here is CASSQGSRDTNIQYF. The CDR3 coding sequence is TGTGCCAGCAGCCAAGGTTCCAGAGACACAAACATTCAGTACTTC. The chain links TRBV14 to TRBJ2-4; D is ambiguous. Per the germline V gene, CDR1 is SGHDN and CDR2 is FVKESK. The CDR3 consists of 15 residues. Trimming removed 1 base from V and 6 bases from J, with 13 bases in between.

This clone has only a few counts. The same CDR3 also results from other DNA sequences found in this sample. V and J are TRBV7-9 and TRBJ2-7, with a possible D match to TRBD1 (6 bases). The CDR3 runs to 13 residues. Germline CDR1 SEHNR, CDR2 FQNEAQ (reference sequence). The germline V and J ends were trimmed by 3 bases and 5 bases, with 11 bases remaining between them. CDR3 sequence (DNA): TGTGCCAGCAGCTTGGCAGGGGTGGACGAGCAGTACTTC. Translation: CASSLAGVDEQYF.

This chain uses TRBV19 with TRBJ1-5; TRBD1 agrees at 9 bases. The CDR3 covers 14 residues. Looked up from germline, CDR1 is LNHDA and CDR2 is SQIVND (reference sequence). V dropped 5 bases and J dropped 6; count of bases not matched to a gene: 5. For the CDR3, the DNA is TGTGCCAGTAGTTCAACAGGGGGCCCTCAGCCCCAGCATTTT. It yields the protein CASSSTGGPQPQHF. Drawing the rest from reference TRBV19 and TRBJ1-5, the complete variable domain is DGGITQSPKYLFRKEGQNVTLSCEQNLNHDAMYWYRQDPGQGLRLIYYSQIVNDFQKGDIAEGYSVSREKKESFPLTVTSAQKNPTAFYLCASSSTGGPQPQHFGDGTRLSIL.

The V call is TRBV6-4, the J call TRBJ2-7; D might be TRBD1 (5 bases). Germline-derived CDR1 and CDR2 are MRHNA and SNTAGT. V was shortened by 2 bases and J by 7 bases, with 21 bases between the two germline ends. The CDR3 has 16 amino acids. CDR3 region: CASSDSGAAGVGEQYF. The CDR3 nucleotides read TGTGCCAGCAGTGACAGTGGGGCAGCCGGAGTGGGAGAGCAGTACTTC.

This clone occurred a few times. This rearrangement joins TRBV19 to TRBJ2-5; D perhaps matches TRBD2 (6 bases). This CDR3 contains 14 residues. V was clipped by 4 bases and J by 5 bases, with 14 bases between them. Looked up from germline, CDR1 is LNHDA and CDR2 is SQIVND (reference sequence). The CDR3 loop is CASSTSAGRETQYF. CDR3 sequence (DNA): TGTGCCAGTAGTACGTCCGCGGGGAGGGAGACCCAGTACTTC.

Concerning this clone itself: Other nucleotide sequences from this sample produce the same CDR3. The chain joins TRBV9 to TRBJ2-2; D not certain. The CDR3 length is 13 residues. The V and J ends lost 3 bases and 4 bases respectively, with 7 bases between them. Germline CDR1 is SGDLS and CDR2 is YYNGEE. DNA for the CDR3: TGTGCCAGCAGCGCTAGGAGCACCGGGGAGCTGTTTTTT. Its translation is CASSARSTGELFF. Based on the CDR3 plus reference TRBV9 and TRBJ2-2, the full variable domain is DSGVTQTPKHLITATGQRVTLRCSPRSGDLSVYWYQQSLDQGLQFLIQYYNGEERAKGNILERFSAQQFPDLHSELNLSSLELGDSALYFCASSARSTGELFFGEGSRLTVL.

This clone was found a few times. The CDR3 spells CASSTLPNGEQFF. For the CDR3, the DNA is TGTGCCAGCAGCACACTACCTAACGGCGAGCAGTTCTTC. The gene calls are TRBV7-9 and TRBJ2-1; no firm D call. The V gene lost 5 bases and the J gene lost 10 bases, with 15 bases spanning the gap. Germline CDR1 reads SEHNR; CDR2 reads FQNEAQ (reference sequence). This CDR3 is built from 13 residues.

The chain uses TRBV29-1 and TRBJ2-7; TRBD2 matches 13 bases. The CDR3 sequence is 16 residues long. Trimming cost V 7 bases and J 3 bases; bases outside gene matches: 12. The germline CDR1 and CDR2 sequences are SQVTM and ANQGSEA. The CDR3 sequence: CSAGSAGTSGVYEQYF. CDR3 bases: TGCAGCGCCGGGAGCGCAGGGACTAGCGGGGTCTACGAGCAGTACTTC.

CDR3 sequence: CASSQGRDYEQYF. The CDR3 DNA is TGTGCCAGCAGCCAGGGACGGGACTACGAGCAGTACTTC. J is TRBJ2-7 and V is TRBV4-2; tentatively, D is TRBD1 or TRBD2 (5 bases each). The CDR3 has 13 residues. V was cut by 3 bases and J by 3 bases, with 9 bases left in between. The germline gives CDR1 LGHNA, CDR2 YNFKEQ.

V is TRBV6-5 and J is TRBJ1-1; possible D gene TRBD1, 6 bases. The CDR3 consists of 15 residues. V shed 0 bases and J shed 7 bases, with 15 bases lying between them. Germline V lookup: CDR1 MNHEY, CDR2 SVGAGI. The DNA for the CDR3 is TGTGCCAGCAGTTACTCTTACAGGGATAGGAGTGAAGCTTTCTTT. Translating it yields CASSYSYRDRSEAFF.

A few counts support this clone. V and J are TRBV7-2 and TRBJ1-5; no clear D gene. This CDR3 has 13 amino acids. CDR1 is SGHTA and CDR2 is FQGNSA in the germline V gene. Trimming stripped 8 bases from V and 8 bases from J, with 16 bases between. The CDR3 DNA is TGTGCCAGCGCTGCGGGGTTCATGGAGCCCCAGCATTTT. Residues: CASAAGFMEPQHF. The complete variable domain, with remaining parts taken from reference TRBV7-2 and TRBJ1-5, reads GAGVSQSPSNKVTEKGKDVELRCDPISGHTALYWYRQSLGQGLEFLIYFQGNSAPDKSGLPSDRFSAERTGGSVSTLTIQRTQQEDSAVYLCASAAGFMEPQHFGDGTRLSIL.

This clone was seen only a few times. The rearrangement uses TRBV4-2 and TRBJ2-3; D is unresolved. The CDR3 covers 14 residues. Germline CDR1 and CDR2: LGHNA and YNFKEQ. Trimming pared 1 base from V and 3 bases from J, leaving 8 bases between. The CDR3 DNA follows: TGTGCCAGCAGCCAAGGGGCAACTACAGATACGCAGTATTTT. Protein sequence: CASSQGATTDTQYF.

V usage is TRBV19 and J usage is TRBJ2-5; D call uncertain. Trimming shortened V by 3 bases and J by 5 bases, and 10 bases separated the two germline ends. Germline lookup yields CDR1 LNHDA and CDR2 SQIVND (reference sequence). CDR3 size: 13 residues. CDR3 residues: CASSIDRWETQYF. In DNA form, the CDR3 reads TGTGCCAGTAGTATCGATAGGTGGGAGACCCAGTACTTC.